The rows below give T cell receptor beta chains drawn from one sample of a study of CD8 T cells in ankylosing spondylitis. Each CDR3 protein gets one entry after TCRdb re-called the 5' RACE reads with MiXCR. The table lists 250,000 or so distinct CDR3 sequences, under 12% of them singletons. The source material was blood, either unsorted or a sorted T cell fraction (not recorded which). These receptors originate from a male donor with ankylosing spondylitis or in good health (not recorded which). Each CDR3 is given with its conserved first and last residue. A D gene is named only where the DNA matches it firmly. The size field is filled for only some rows; it gives once, few, many or a size class.

v_gene: TRBV3-1; abundance: NA; d_gene: NA; j_gene: TRBJ2-7; CDR3aa: CASSQAGRPGKYF; CDR3nt: TGTGCCAGCAGCCAAGCGGGACGACCAGGGAAGTACTTC
v_gene: TRBV3-1; abundance: many; d_gene: TRBD2; j_gene: TRBJ2-1; CDR3aa: CASSLGLAGGALNEQFF; CDR3nt: TGTGCCAGCAGCCTGGGACTAGCGGGGGGCGCACTCAATGAGCAGTTCTTC
v_gene: TRBV7-2; abundance: NA; d_gene: NA; j_gene: TRBJ1-1; CDR3aa: CASSFSFYTEAFF; CDR3nt: TGTGCCAGCAGCTTTTCTTTCTACACTGAAGCTTTCTTT
v_gene: TRBV15; abundance: NA; d_gene: TRBD1; j_gene: TRBJ1-4; CDR3aa: CATGQGQNEKLFF; CDR3nt: TGTGCCACTGGACAGGGACAAAATGAAAAACTGTTTTTT
v_gene: TRBV4-1; abundance: NA; d_gene: TRBD2; j_gene: TRBJ2-1; CDR3aa: CTSSQGQGTMADELFF; CDR3nt: TGCACCAGCAGCCAAGGTCAAGGGACTATGGCCGATGAGCTGTTCTTC
v_gene: TRBV12-3/TRBV12-4; abundance: many; d_gene: NA; j_gene: TRBJ1-4; CDR3aa: CASSFDRNEKLFF; CDR3nt: TGTGCCAGCAGTTTCGACAGGAATGAAAAACTGTTTTTT
v_gene: TRBV3-1; abundance: NA; d_gene: TRBD2; j_gene: TRBJ2-1; CDR3aa: CASSHFGGVVGEQFF; CDR3nt: TGTGCCAGCAGCCATTTCGGGGGGGTCGTGGGTGAGCAGTTCTTC
v_gene: TRBV10-1; abundance: few; d_gene: NA; j_gene: TRBJ2-1; CDR3aa: CASSEGESGNEQFF; CDR3nt: TGCGCCAGCAGTGAGGGGGAGTCGGGCAATGAGCAGTTCTTC
v_gene: TRBV25-1; abundance: many; d_gene: NA; j_gene: TRBJ2-5; CDR3aa: CASSEGGAQYF; CDR3nt: TGTGCCAGCAGTGAAGGAGGGGCCCAGTACTTC
v_gene: TRBV12-5; abundance: many; d_gene: NA; j_gene: TRBJ2-3; CDR3aa: CASGLRGTDTQYF; CDR3nt: TGTGCTAGTGGTTTACGTGGCACAGATACGCAGTATTTT
v_gene: TRBV7-6; abundance: many; d_gene: NA; j_gene: TRBJ1-1; CDR3aa: CASSSYQGMNTEAFF; CDR3nt: TGTGCCAGCAGTTCATACCAGGGCATGAACACTGAAGCTTTCTTT
v_gene: TRBV7-2; abundance: few; d_gene: NA; j_gene: TRBJ2-1; CDR3aa: CASSLDGSLDEQFF; CDR3nt: TGTGCCAGCAGCTTAGACGGGAGTCTCGATGAGCAGTTCTTC
v_gene: TRBV5-6; abundance: many; d_gene: NA; j_gene: TRBJ1-4; CDR3aa: CASSRIPGGATNEKLFF; CDR3nt: TGTGCCAGCAGCCGTATCCCTGGCGGAGCAACTAATGAAAAACTGTTTTTT
v_gene: TRBV5-1; abundance: few; d_gene: TRBD1; j_gene: TRBJ2-7; CDR3aa: CASSHTFRGRDEQYF; CDR3nt: TGCGCCAGCAGTCATACGTTCAGGGGGCGCGACGAGCAGTACTTC
v_gene: TRBV7-9; abundance: NA; d_gene: TRBD1; j_gene: TRBJ1-2; CDR3aa: CTSSLGDRDPGYTF; CDR3nt: TGTACCAGCAGCTTGGGGGACAGGGATCCTGGCTACACCTTC
v_gene: TRBV11-2; abundance: few; d_gene: TRBD1; j_gene: TRBJ2-7; CDR3aa: CASSYGQGLSYEQYF; CDR3nt: TGTGCCAGCAGCTACGGACAGGGGCTGTCCTACGAGCAGTACTTC
v_gene: TRBV9; abundance: many; d_gene: TRBD1; j_gene: TRBJ2-7; CDR3aa: CASSVEGGTGLTEQYF; CDR3nt: TGTGCCAGCAGCGTAGAAGGGGGGACAGGGCTGACCGAGCAGTACTTC
v_gene: TRBV7-6; abundance: NA; d_gene: NA; j_gene: TRBJ2-5; CDR3aa: CASSLAALEETQYF; CDR3nt: TGTGCCAGCAGCTTAGCCGCCTTGGAGGAGACCCAGTACTTC
v_gene: TRBV12-3/TRBV12-4; abundance: many; d_gene: NA; j_gene: TRBJ1-5; CDR3aa: CASSPTGSNQPQHF; CDR3nt: TGTGCCAGCAGTCCTACGGGCAGCAATCAGCCCCAGCATTTT
v_gene: TRBV5-1; abundance: many; d_gene: NA; j_gene: TRBJ1-1; CDR3aa: CASTSTGSGTEAFF; CDR3nt: TGCGCCAGCACTTCAACAGGGTCGGGAACTGAAGCTTTCTTT
v_gene: TRBV5-5; abundance: many; d_gene: NA; j_gene: TRBJ2-1; CDR3aa: CASSPRGSSYNEQFF; CDR3nt: TGTGCCAGCAGCCCCCGAGGAAGCTCCTACAATGAGCAGTTCTTC
v_gene: TRBV5-6; abundance: many; d_gene: NA; j_gene: TRBJ2-6; CDR3aa: CASSSGTSGANVLTF; CDR3nt: TGTGCCAGCAGCTCTGGGACCTCTGGGGCCAACGTCCTGACTTTC
v_gene: TRBV28; abundance: many; d_gene: TRBD1; j_gene: TRBJ1-5; CDR3aa: CASTYATGESQPQHF; CDR3nt: TGTGCCAGCACCTACGCGACAGGGGAAAGTCAGCCCCAGCATTTT
v_gene: TRBV3-1; abundance: few; d_gene: NA; j_gene: TRBJ2-1; CDR3aa: CASTLWSGEQFF; CDR3nt: TGTGCCAGCACCCTTTGGAGCGGGGAGCAGTTCTTC
v_gene: TRBV15; abundance: many; d_gene: TRBD1; j_gene: TRBJ2-7; CDR3aa: CATTTLGAGDRDEQYF; CDR3nt: TGTGCCACCACCACTTTGGGGGCAGGGGACAGGGACGAGCAGTACTTC
v_gene: TRBV3-1; abundance: many; d_gene: TRBD1; j_gene: TRBJ1-5; CDR3aa: CATSGGWGNQPQHF; CDR3nt: TGTGCCACCTCAGGGGGCTGGGGCAATCAGCCCCAGCATTTT
v_gene: TRBV29-1; abundance: many; d_gene: NA; j_gene: TRBJ2-7; CDR3aa: CSVGGEAYEQYF; CDR3nt: TGCAGCGTTGGGGGCGAAGCCTACGAGCAGTACTTC
v_gene: TRBV5-1; abundance: NA; d_gene: NA; j_gene: TRBJ1-6; CDR3aa: CASSSEWNSPFHF; CDR3nt: TGCGCCAGCAGCTCGGAGTGGAATTCACCCTTCCACTTT
v_gene: TRBV2; abundance: NA; d_gene: TRBD1; j_gene: TRBJ1-5; CDR3aa: CASRRTGNNQPQHF; CDR3nt: TGTGCCAGCCGCAGGACAGGGAACAATCAGCCCCAGCATTTT
v_gene: TRBV25-1; abundance: many; d_gene: NA; j_gene: TRBJ2-2; CDR3aa: CASSDARKNTGELFF; CDR3nt: TGTGCCAGCAGTGACGCAAGGAAGAACACCGGGGAGCTGTTTTTT
v_gene: TRBV3-1; abundance: many; d_gene: NA; j_gene: TRBJ2-7; CDR3aa: CASSQQGSSYEQYF; CDR3nt: TGTGCCAGCAGCCAACAGGGGAGCTCCTACGAGCAGTACTTC
v_gene: TRBV20-1; abundance: few; d_gene: TRBD2; j_gene: TRBJ2-7; CDR3aa: CSASDGLAGDYEQYF; CDR3nt: TGCAGTGCTAGCGATGGGCTAGCGGGGGACTACGAGCAGTACTTC
v_gene: TRBV20-1; abundance: many; d_gene: NA; j_gene: TRBJ1-4; CDR3aa: CSAARGNEKLFF; CDR3nt: TGCAGTGCCGCGAGGGGGAATGAAAAACTGTTTTTT
v_gene: TRBV20-1; abundance: few; d_gene: NA; j_gene: TRBJ2-3; CDR3aa: CSARERTGDTQYF; CDR3nt: TGCAGTGCTAGGGAGCGTACGGGAGATACGCAGTATTTT
v_gene: TRBV4-2; abundance: NA; d_gene: NA; j_gene: TRBJ2-2; CDR3aa: CASSQEWGTGELFF; CDR3nt: TGTGCCAGCAGCCAAGAATGGGGCACCGGGGAGCTGTTTTTT